The 19 T cell receptor beta chains given below trace back to one sample, sequenced in a study of beta chain features in type 1 diabetes. cDNA synthesis used the whole RNA isolate, giving expressed TCRB sequences. Method: immunoSEQ multiplex PCR; TCRdb's copy keeps in-frame clones and lacks some. The top ten hold 0.02% to 0.03% of the sample, which has about 930,000 clones, roughly 15% seen once. Material: naive CD4+ T cells from blood. These TCRs come from a woman between 18 and 30 years old in good health.

The chain uses TRBV28 and TRBJ2-4; possibly TRBD1 for D (6 bases). The germline V gene encodes CDR1 MDHEN and CDR2 SYDVKM. The V end lost 5 bases, the J end lost 0 bases, and 8 bases lay between the germline ends. CDR3 length: 14 amino acids. CDR3 sequence reads: CASSPDRAKNIQYF. The DNA of the CDR3 is TGTGCCAGCAGTCCGGACAGAGCCAAAAACATTCAGTACTTC. The whole variable domain, filled in from reference TRBV28 and TRBJ2-4, reads DVKVTQSSRYLVKRTGEKVFLECVQDMDHENMFWYRQDPGLGLRLIYFSYDVKMKEKGDIPEGYSVSREKKERFSLILESASTNQTSMYLCASSPDRAKNIQYFGAGTRLSVL.

This clone is a singleton in its sample. The rearrangement uses TRBV27 and TRBJ1-5; 7 positions match TRBD1. The V and J ends lost 3 bases and 0 bases, in that order; junction bases with no gene match: 8. Germline V gene lookup returns CDR1 MNHEY and CDR2 SMNVEV (reference sequence). The CDR3 spans 17 residues. This CDR3 is CASSLSRQGYSNQPQHF. In DNA form, the CDR3 reads TGTGCCAGCAGTTTGTCCCGACAGGGCTATAGCAATCAGCCCCAGCATTTT.

V is TRBV2 and J is TRBJ2-3, with D perhaps being TRBD1 or TRBD2 (5 bases each). The CDR3 is made up of 14 amino acids. V shed 8 bases and J shed 5 bases, with 17 bases lying between them. Germline CDR1 and CDR2: SNHLY and FYNNEI. The CDR3 here is CASQPGTLGDTQYF. In DNA, the CDR3 is TGTGCCAGCCAACCTGGGACCTTGGGAGATACGCAGTATTTT.

The chain is built from TRBV29-1 and TRBJ2-1, with D perhaps matching TRBD1 (5 bases). The germline V and J ends were trimmed by 8 bases and 0 bases, with 14 bases remaining between them. Germline V CDR1 and CDR2: SQVTM, ANQGSEA. The CDR3 spans 14 residues. CDR3 in DNA: TGCAGCTCCCCGAGCGACAGCTCCTACAATGAGCAGTTCTTC. Translating gives CSSPSDSSYNEQFF.

This clone occurred a few times. V is TRBV4-3 and J is TRBJ2-3; TRBD2 aligns across 10 bases. The trim removed 4 bases at V and 2 bases at J, leaving 6 bases unmatched. CDR3 length: 16 amino acids. Germline CDR1 reads LGHNA; CDR2 reads YSLEER. CDR3 DNA sequence: TGCGCCAGCAGCCGGAGGACTAGCGGATTCACAGATACGCAGTATTTT. As protein: CASSRRTSGFTDTQYF.

This clone has more than one count but fewer than ten. The chain combines TRBV18 with TRBJ2-5; D is unresolved. The V end was cut by 4 bases, the J end by 5 bases, with 8 bases between. The length of the CDR3 is 12 residues. The germline CDR1 and CDR2 sequences are KGHSH and LQKENI. This CDR3 reads CASSLVGETQYF. The CDR3 nucleotides are TGTGCCAGCTCACTCGTGGGGGAGACCCAGTACTTC.

This clone was recorded a few times. The J gene is TRBJ2-3, the V gene TRBV4-3; D is undetermined. CDR3 length: 15 amino acids. Per the germline V gene, CDR1 is LGHNA and CDR2 is YSLEER. Trimming shortened V by 1 base and J by 1 base, and 9 bases separated the two germline ends. The CDR3 nucleotides read TGCGCCAGCAGCCAAGTGGTTGGTGGCACAGATACGCAGTATTTT. Protein product: CASSQVVGGTDTQYF.

This chain uses TRBV7-9 with TRBJ2-5; D tentatively reads TRBD1 or TRBD2 (5 bases each). This CDR3 has 16 residues. CDR1 is SEHNR and CDR2 is FQNEAQ in the germline V gene (reference sequence). Trimming stripped 2 bases from V and 5 bases from J, with 18 bases between. The CDR3: CASSLPRDPQRETQYF. The CDR3 bases are TGTGCCAGCAGCTTACCCAGGGACCCACAACGGGAGACCCAGTACTTC.

This clone has more than one count but fewer than ten. The chain employs TRBV7-2 and TRBJ2-5; possibly TRBD1 or TRBD2 for D (5 bases each). The CDR3 contains 15 residues. Per the germline V gene, CDR1 is SGHTA and CDR2 is FQGNSA. V lost 5 bases and J lost 1, with 14 bases in between. This CDR3 reads CASSSALGAQETQYF. The CDR3 coding sequence is TGTGCCAGCAGCAGCGCGCTCGGGGCCCAAGAGACCCAGTACTTC.

This chain links TRBV6-6 with TRBJ2-7; perhaps D is TRBD1 or TRBD2 (5 bases each). The CDR3 consists of 15 residues. Trimming shortened V by 2 bases and J by 2 bases, and 13 bases separated the two germline ends. Germline lookup yields CDR1 MNHNY and CDR2 SVGAGI (reference sequence). DNA of the CDR3: TGTGCCAGCAGTTACGGGGGAGTCGGAACCTACGAGCAGTACTTC. Translated, it gives CASSYGGVGTYEQYF.

This clone was picked up a small number of times. The V and J genes are TRBV7-2 and TRBJ1-1; 7 bases agree with TRBD1. This CDR3 comprises 14 residues. The J segment lost 5 bases and the V segment lost 5 bases, leaving 8 bases of the junction unmatched. Germline assignment: CDR1 SGHTA and CDR2 FQGNSA. The chain's CDR3 is CASSTRQGLTEAFF. The CDR3 region has the DNA TGTGCCAGCAGCACCCGACAGGGTTTGACTGAAGCTTTCTTT.

The rearrangement joins TRBV7-9 to TRBJ1-5, with D maybe TRBD1 (5 bases). The germline gives CDR1 SEHNR, CDR2 FQNEAQ (reference sequence). V was cut by 2 bases and J by 9 bases, with 8 bases left in between. CDR3 length: 12 residues. The CDR3 coding sequence is TGTGCCAGCAGCTTATTCGGGGGGCCCCAGCATTTT. Translated, it gives CASSLFGGPQHF. Using reference TRBV7-9 and TRBJ1-5 for the parts outside the CDR3, the full variable domain is DTGVSQNPRHKITKRGQNVTFRCDPISEHNRLYWYRQTLGQGPEFLTYFQNEAQLEKSRLLSDRFSAERPKGSFSTLEIQRTEQGDSAMYLCASSLFGGPQHFGDGTRLSIL.

This chain uses TRBV27 with TRBJ2-7; D gene unclear. The CDR3 covers 13 residues. Germline V gene data show CDR1 as MNHEY and CDR2 as SMNVEV (reference sequence). V lost 8 bases and J 1 base, leaving 12 bases between the germline ends. The CDR3 protein is CASGWIYSYEQYF. The DNA of the CDR3 is TGTGCCAGCGGGTGGATCTATTCCTACGAGCAGTACTTC.

This chain joins TRBV10-3 and TRBJ1-2; no clear D. Trimming cost V 7 bases and J 0 bases, with 9 bases left between them. The V gene's germline CDR1 is ENHRY and CDR2 SYGVKD. The CDR3 runs 13 residues. This CDR3 is CAITDGANYGYTF. The CDR3 DNA reads as TGTGCCATCACCGATGGGGCTAACTATGGCTACACCTTC.

This clone was counted only a few times. This rearrangement joins TRBV5-4 to TRBJ1-2, with 8 bases matching TRBD1. J was trimmed by 4 bases and V by 3 bases; bases with no gene match: 5. Per the germline V gene, CDR1 is SGHNT and CDR2 is YYREEE (reference sequence). The CDR3 extends over 14 amino acids. The CDR3 is CASSSTGDSYGYTF. The CDR3 region has the DNA TGTGCCAGCAGCTCGACAGGGGACTCCTATGGCTACACCTTC.

The chain combines TRBV28 with TRBJ2-1, with TRBD2 identical over 7 bases. Trimming cost V 3 bases and J 5 bases; bases outside gene matches: 7. CDR3 length equals 15 residues. Germline loops: CDR1 MDHEN, CDR2 SYDVKM. The CDR3 sequence is CASSLGEGRNNEQFF. The CDR3 DNA follows: TGTGCCAGCAGTTTGGGGGAGGGCCGCAACAATGAGCAGTTCTTC.

The V gene is TRBV11-2, the J gene TRBJ2-7; 7 nucleotides agree with TRBD1. There are 15 residues in the CDR3. Germline assignment: CDR1 SGHAT and CDR2 FQNNGV. Trimming at V came to 3 bases and at J to 3 bases, leaving 8 bases not matched to a gene. The CDR3 DNA is TGTGCCAGCAGCTTCTCCGGGACAGCCTACTACGAGCAGTACTTC. Protein product: CASSFSGTAYYEQYF.

This clone was seen a handful of times. This chain links TRBV28 with TRBJ2-5; perhaps TRBD2 as D (6 bases). Germline-derived CDR1 and CDR2 are MDHEN and SYDVKM. This CDR3 is 13 amino acids long. V shed 5 bases and J shed 5 bases, with 12 bases lying between them. CDR3 amino acids: CASSMPGVETQYF. The DNA of the CDR3 is TGTGCCAGCAGTATGCCGGGAGTGGAGACCCAGTACTTC.

This chain links TRBV5-6 with TRBJ1-4; possibly TRBD1 for D (6 bases). The CDR3 runs 18 residues. CDR1 and CDR2 (germline): SGHDT, YYEEEE. V lost 4 bases to trimming and J lost 8 bases, with 27 bases between them. This chain's CDR3 is CASSPKPYRDRSYEKLFF. The CDR3, as DNA: TGTGCCAGCAGCCCGAAACCTTACAGGGATCGTTCTTACGAAAAACTGTTTTTT.